These 3 T cell receptor beta chains share one sample of origin, sequenced in a study of blood T cell repertoires in COVID-19. Only in-frame clones appear in the TCRdb table, and some are missing; sequencing was by immunoSEQ multiplex PCR. The data hold some 130,000 clones, with less than 90% observed a single time. The sequencing sample was made of PBMCs or T cells enriched from blood (not recorded which). All receptors derive from a man younger than 45 who had recovered from COVID-19.

The chain recombines TRBV9 with TRBJ2-1, with D maybe TRBD2 (6 bases). Germline V gives CDR1 SGDLS, CDR2 YYNGEE. There are 16 residues in the CDR3. V lost 0 bases and J lost 5, with 15 bases in between. This CDR3 reads CASSVVSSGRNNEQFF. The CDR3 nucleotides read TGTGCCAGCAGCGTAGTCTCCAGCGGGCGCAACAATGAGCAGTTCTTC.

This sequence joins TRBV18 and TRBJ2-2, with D perhaps TRBD1 (5 bases). V was trimmed by 3 bases and J by 2 bases, leaving 10 bases between them. CDR1 is KGHSH, CDR2 LQKENI, per germline. This CDR3 region has 15 residues. In DNA form, the CDR3 reads TGTGCCAGCTCACCCAGGGCAGTAAACACCGGGGAGCTGTTTTTT. Translated, it gives CASSPRAVNTGELFF.

This chain links TRBV19 with TRBJ2-1; TRBD2 matches 9 bases. J was trimmed by 4 bases and V by 1 base; bases with no gene match: 2. CDR1 LNHDA and CDR2 SQIVND come from the germline V gene (reference sequence). There are 15 residues in the CDR3. The CDR3 reads CASSIALAGYNEQFF. CDR3 DNA sequence: TGTGCCAGTAGTATAGCACTAGCGGGTTACAATGAGCAGTTCTTC.